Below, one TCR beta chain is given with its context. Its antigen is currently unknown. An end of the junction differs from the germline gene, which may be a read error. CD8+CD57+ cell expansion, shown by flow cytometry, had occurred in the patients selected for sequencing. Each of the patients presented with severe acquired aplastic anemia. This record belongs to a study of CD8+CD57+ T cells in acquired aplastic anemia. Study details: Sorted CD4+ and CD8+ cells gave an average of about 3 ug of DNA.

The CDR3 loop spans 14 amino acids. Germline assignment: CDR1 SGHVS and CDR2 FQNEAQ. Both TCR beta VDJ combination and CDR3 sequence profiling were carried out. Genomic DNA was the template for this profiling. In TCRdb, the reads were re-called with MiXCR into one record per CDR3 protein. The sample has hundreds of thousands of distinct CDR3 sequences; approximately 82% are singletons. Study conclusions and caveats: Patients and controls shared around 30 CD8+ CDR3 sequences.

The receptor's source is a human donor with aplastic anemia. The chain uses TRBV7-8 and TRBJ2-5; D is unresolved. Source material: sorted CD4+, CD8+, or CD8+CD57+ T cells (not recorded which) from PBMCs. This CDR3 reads CATSWAAGPETQYF. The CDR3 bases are TGTGCCACCAGCTGGGCGGCCGGCCCCGAGACCCAGTATTTC.